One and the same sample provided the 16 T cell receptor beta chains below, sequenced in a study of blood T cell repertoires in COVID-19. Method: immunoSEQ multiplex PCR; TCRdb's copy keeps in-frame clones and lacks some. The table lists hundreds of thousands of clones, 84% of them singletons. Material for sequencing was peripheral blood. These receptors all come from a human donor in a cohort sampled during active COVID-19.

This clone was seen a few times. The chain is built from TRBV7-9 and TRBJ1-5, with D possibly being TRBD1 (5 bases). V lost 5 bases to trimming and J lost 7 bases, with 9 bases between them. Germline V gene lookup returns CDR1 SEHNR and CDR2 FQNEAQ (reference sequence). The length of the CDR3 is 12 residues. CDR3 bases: TGTGCCAGCAGCCGGGGGTCGCAGCCCCAGCATTTT. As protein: CASSRGSQPQHF.

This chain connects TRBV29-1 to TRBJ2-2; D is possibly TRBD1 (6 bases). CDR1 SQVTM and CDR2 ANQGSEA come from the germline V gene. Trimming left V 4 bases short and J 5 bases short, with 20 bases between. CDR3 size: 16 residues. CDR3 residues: CSVGGAGVSGTGELFF. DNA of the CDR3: TGCAGCGTTGGTGGGGCAGGGGTGTCGGGGACCGGGGAGCTGTTTTTT.

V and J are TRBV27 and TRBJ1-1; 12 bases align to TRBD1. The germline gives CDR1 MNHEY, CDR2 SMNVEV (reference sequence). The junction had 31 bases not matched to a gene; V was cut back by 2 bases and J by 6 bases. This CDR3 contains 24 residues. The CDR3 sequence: CASSLIVLLGTGQGARRGASEAFF. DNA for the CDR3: TGTGCCAGCAGTTTAATTGTGTTGCTTGGCACGGGACAGGGGGCGCGAAGAGGCGCCTCTGAAGCTTTCTTT.

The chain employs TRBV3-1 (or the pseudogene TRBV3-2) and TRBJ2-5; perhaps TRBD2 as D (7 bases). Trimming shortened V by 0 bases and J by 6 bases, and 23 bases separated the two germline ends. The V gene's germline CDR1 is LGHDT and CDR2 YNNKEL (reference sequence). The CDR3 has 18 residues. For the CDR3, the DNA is TGTGCCAGCAGCCAAGATTCAGTGAGGGGGGGCCTTGTGAAGACCCAGTACTTC. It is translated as CASSQDSVRGGLVKTQYF.

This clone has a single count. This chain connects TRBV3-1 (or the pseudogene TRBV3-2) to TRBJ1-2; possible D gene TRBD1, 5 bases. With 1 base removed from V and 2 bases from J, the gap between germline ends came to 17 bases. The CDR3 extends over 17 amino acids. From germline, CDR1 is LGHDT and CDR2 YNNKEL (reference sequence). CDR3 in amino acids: CASSQGLAGRENYGYTF. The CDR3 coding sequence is TGTGCCAGCAGCCAAGGATTGGCGGGACGGGAGAACTATGGCTACACCTTC.

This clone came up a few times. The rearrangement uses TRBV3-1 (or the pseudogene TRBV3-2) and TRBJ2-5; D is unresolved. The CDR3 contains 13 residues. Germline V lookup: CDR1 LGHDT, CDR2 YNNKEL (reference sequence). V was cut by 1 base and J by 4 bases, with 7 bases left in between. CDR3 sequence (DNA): TGTGCCAGCAGCCAAGTAATTCCAGAGACCCAGTACTTC. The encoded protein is CASSQVIPETQYF.

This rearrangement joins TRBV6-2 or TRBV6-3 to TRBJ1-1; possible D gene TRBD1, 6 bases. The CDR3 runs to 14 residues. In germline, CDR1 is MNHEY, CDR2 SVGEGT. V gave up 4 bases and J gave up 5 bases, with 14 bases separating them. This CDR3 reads CASSLRGAETEAFF. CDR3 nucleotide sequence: TGTGCCAGCAGTTTACGGGGGGCAGAAACTGAAGCTTTCTTT.

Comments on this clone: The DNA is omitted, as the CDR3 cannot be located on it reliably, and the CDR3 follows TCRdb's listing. The CDR3 reads CATKLHFGPGQVISPLHF. The chain is built from TRBV24-1 and TRBJ1-6; the table's D gene call, TRBD1, was not cross checked with the DNA. Termini included, the CDR3 measures 18 amino acids. Per germline, CDR1 KGHDR and CDR2 SFDVKD.

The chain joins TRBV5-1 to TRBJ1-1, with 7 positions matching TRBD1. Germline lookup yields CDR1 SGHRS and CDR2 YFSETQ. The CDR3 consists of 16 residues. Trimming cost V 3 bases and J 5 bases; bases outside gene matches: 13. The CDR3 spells CASSWTGGNSATEAFF. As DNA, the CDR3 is TGCGCCAGCAGCTGGACAGGTGGGAATAGTGCGACTGAAGCTTTCTTT.

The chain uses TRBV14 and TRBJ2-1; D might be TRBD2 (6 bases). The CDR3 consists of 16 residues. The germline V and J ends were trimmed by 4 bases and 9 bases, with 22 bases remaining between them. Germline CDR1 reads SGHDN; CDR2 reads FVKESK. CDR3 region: CASSPRLVTVRGEQFF. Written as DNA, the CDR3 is TGTGCCAGCAGCCCGAGACTAGTCACAGTACGGGGTGAGCAGTTCTTC. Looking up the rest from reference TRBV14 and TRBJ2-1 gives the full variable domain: EAGVTQFPSHSVIEKGQTVTLRCDPISGHDNLYWYRRVMGKEIKFLLHFVKESKQDESGMPNNRFLAERTGGTYSTLKVQPAELEDSGVYFCASSPRLVTVRGEQFFGPGTRLTVL.

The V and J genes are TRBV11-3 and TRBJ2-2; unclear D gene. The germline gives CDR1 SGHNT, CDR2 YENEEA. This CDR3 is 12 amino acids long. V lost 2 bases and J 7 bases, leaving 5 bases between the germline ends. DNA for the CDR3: TGTGCCAGCAGCTTAAACTACGGGGAGCTGTTTTTT. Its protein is CASSLNYGELFF.

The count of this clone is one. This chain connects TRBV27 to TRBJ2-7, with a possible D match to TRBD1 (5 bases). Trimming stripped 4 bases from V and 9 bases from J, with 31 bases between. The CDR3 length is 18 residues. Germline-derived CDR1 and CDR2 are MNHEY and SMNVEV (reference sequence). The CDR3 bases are TGTGCCAGCAGTTCCCCAACCCGTGAAGGGGTTGTCCTCAGGCGGCAGTACTTC. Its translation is CASSSPTREGVVLRRQYF.

The CDR3 region is CASSSYSGEQFF. The CDR3 DNA is TGCGCCAGCAGCTCCTATTCGGGGGAGCAGTTCTTC. The gene calls are TRBV4-1 and TRBJ2-1; a possible D gene is TRBD2 (5 bases). V shed 5 bases and J shed 10 bases, with 12 bases lying between them. The CDR3 extends over 12 amino acids. Per germline, CDR1 MGHRA and CDR2 YSYEKL.

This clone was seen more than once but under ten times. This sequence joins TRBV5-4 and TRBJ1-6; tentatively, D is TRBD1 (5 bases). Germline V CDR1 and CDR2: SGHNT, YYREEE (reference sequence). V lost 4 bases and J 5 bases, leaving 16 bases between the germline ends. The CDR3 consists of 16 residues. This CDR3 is CASSAVRGSDNSPLHF. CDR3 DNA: TGTGCCAGCAGCGCCGTGCGGGGCAGTGATAATTCACCCCTCCACTTT. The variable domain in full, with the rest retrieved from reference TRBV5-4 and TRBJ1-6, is ETGVTQSPTHLIKTRGQQVTLRCSSQSGHNTVSWYQQALGQGPQFIFQYYREEENGRGNFPPRFSGLQFPNYSSELNVNALELDDSALYLCASSAVRGSDNSPLHFGNGTRLTVT.

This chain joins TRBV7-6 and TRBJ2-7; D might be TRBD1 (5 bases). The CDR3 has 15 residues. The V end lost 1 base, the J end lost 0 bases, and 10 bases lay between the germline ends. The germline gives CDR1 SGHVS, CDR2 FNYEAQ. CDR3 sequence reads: CASSLEADSSYEQYF. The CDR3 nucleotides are TGTGCCAGCAGCTTAGAGGCCGACAGCTCCTACGAGCAGTACTTC.

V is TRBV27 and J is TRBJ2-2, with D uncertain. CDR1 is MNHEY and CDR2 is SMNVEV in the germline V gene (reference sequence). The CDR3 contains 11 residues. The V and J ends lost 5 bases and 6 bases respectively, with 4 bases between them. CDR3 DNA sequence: TGTGCCAGCAGTCTTCCCGGGGAGCTGTTTTTT. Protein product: CASSLPGELFF.